This paragraph reports one T cell receptor beta chain. Its antigen is undetermined. An end of the junction does not agree with germline; a read error may underlie this. For repertoire sequencing, the TCR beta CDR3 regions were amplified from RNA transcripts. HTBI primers primed a first-round RT-PCR, and a second-round multiplex PCR followed. TCRdb independently ran MiXCR on the multiplex PCR reads; one entry per CDR3 protein. The sample shows roughly 1.1 million distinct CDR3 sequences, 35% to 40% of them seen only once. This entry is derived from a study of Graves' ophthalmopathy and Graves' hyperthyroidism. The wider study: No ophthalmopathy within 18 months of follow-up signified stable hyperthyroidism.

General study points: Among expanded thyroid clonotypes above 0.001 frequency, most also occurred in blood. Ophthalmopathy progression was predicted by the model at 55% to 71% sensitivity and less than 80% specificity.

Hyperthyroidism patients, aged 18 to 65, were newly diagnosed, under 2 months' duration. The CDR3 loop spans 13 amino acids. Germline assignment: CDR1 MGHDK and CDR2 SYGVNS. This TCR was recovered from an adult man with Graves' hyperthyroidism. Sequencing was performed on peripheral blood or thyroid tissue (not recorded which). The chain is built from TRBV25-1 and TRBJ1-6; D not certain. The CDR3 reads CASREYKNSPLHF. The CDR3 nucleotides read TGTGCCAGCAGGGAATATAAGAATTCACCCCTCCACTTT.